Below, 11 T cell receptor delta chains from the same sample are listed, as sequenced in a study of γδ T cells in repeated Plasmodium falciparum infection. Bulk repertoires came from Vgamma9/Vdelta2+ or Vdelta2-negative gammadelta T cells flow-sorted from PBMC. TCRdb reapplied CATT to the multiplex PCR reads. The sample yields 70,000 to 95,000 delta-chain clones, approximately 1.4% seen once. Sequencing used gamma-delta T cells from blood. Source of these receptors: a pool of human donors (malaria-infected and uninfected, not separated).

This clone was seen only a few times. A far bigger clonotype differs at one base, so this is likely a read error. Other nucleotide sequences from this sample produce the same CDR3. CDR3 nucleotides: TGTGCTTATAGGAGCCTAACCTTCCTAGAAGAGGGACTAGGGGTGTACACCGATAAACTCATCTTT. This encodes CAYRSLTFLEEGLGVYTDKLIF. The rearrangement joins TRAV38-2/DV8 to TRDJ1; 8 positions agree with TRDD2. Here the J gene was assigned by germline matching of the DNA, as TCRdb has none. Germline CDR1 reads TSESDYY; CDR2 reads QEAYKQQN. This CDR3 is built from 22 residues. V lost 1 base and J lost 0; bases outside the gene matches: 23.

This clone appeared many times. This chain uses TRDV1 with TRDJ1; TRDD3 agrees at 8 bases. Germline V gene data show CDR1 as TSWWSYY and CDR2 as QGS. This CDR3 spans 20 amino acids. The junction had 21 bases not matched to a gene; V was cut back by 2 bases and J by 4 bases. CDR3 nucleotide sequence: TGTGCTCTTGGGGAAATCCTAGCGGGGGATATAGGTTGGGGGCTCGATAAACTCATCTTT. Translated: CALGEILAGDIGWGLDKLIF.

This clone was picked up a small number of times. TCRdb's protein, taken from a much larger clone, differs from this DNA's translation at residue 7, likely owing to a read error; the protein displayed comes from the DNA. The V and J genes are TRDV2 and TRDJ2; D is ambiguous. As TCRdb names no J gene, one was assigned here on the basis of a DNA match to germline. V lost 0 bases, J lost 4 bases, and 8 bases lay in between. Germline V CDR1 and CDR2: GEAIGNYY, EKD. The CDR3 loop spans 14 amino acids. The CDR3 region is CACDTISGTAQLFF. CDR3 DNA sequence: TGTGCCTGTGACACCATTTCTGGGACAGCACAACTCTTCTTT.

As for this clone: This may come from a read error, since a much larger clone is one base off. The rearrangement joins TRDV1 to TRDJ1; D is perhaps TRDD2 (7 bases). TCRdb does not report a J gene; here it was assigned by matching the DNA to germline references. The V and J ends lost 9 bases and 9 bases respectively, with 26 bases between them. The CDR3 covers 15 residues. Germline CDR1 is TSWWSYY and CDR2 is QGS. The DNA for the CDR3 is TGTGCTCTCCGCTTAGGTTCCTACAATGGGGGGGAACTCATCTTT. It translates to CALRLGSYNGGELIF.

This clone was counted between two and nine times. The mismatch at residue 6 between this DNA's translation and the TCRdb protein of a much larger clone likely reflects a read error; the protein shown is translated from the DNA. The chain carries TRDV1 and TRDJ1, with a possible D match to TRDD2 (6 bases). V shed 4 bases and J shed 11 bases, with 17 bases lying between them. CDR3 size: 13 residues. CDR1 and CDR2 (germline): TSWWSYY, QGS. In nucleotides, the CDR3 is TGTGCTCTTGGGGGGCCTTCCGTGGGATGGCTCATCTTT. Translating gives CALGGPSVGWLIF.

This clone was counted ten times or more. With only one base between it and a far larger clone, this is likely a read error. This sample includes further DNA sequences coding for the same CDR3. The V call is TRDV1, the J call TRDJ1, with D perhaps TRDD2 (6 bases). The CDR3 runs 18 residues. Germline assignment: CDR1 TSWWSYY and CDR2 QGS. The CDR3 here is CALGEVGGIPSYTDKLIF. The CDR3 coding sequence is TGTGCTCTTGGGGAAGTGGGAGGGATCCCATCCTACACCGATAAACTCATCTTC.

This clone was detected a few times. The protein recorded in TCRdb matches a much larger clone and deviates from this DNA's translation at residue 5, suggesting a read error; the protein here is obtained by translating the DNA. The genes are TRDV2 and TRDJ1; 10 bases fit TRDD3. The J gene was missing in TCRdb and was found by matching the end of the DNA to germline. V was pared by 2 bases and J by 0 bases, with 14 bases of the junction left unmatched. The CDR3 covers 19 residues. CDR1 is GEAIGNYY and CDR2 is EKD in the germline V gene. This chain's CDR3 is CACDILTGGSRGHTDKLIF. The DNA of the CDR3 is TGTGCCTGTGACATCCTGACTGGGGGATCCCGGGGCCACACCGATAAACTCATCTTT.

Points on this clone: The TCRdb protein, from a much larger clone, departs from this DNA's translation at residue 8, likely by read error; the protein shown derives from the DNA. CDR3 region: CACDTEEAEGTDKLIF. CDR3 nucleotide sequence: TGTGCCTGTGACACCGAGGAAGCAGAGGGCACCGATAAACTCATCTTT. This chain joins TRDV2 and TRDJ1; D remains ambiguous. The J gene, absent from TCRdb, was called here by matching the DNA to germline. V dropped 0 bases and J dropped 1 base, with 14 bases sitting between them. The CDR3 is 16 residues long. CDR1 is GEAIGNYY and CDR2 is EKD in the germline V gene.

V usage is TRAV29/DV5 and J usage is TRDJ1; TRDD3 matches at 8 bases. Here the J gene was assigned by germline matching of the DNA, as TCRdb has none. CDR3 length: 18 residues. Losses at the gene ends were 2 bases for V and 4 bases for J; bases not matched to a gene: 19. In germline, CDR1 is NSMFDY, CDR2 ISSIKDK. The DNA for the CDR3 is TGTGCAGCAAGGGTACGTCCTAGCCTGGGGGAACTCTACGATAAACTCATCTTT. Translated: CAARVRPSLGELYDKLIF.

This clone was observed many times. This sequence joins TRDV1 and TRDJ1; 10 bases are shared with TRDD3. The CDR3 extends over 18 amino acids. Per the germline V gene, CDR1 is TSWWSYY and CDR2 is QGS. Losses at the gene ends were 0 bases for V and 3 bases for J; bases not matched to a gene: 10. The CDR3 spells CALGELAGGYVCSDKLIF. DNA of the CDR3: TGTGCTCTTGGGGAACTGGCCGGGGGATACGTCTGCTCCGATAAACTCATCTTT.

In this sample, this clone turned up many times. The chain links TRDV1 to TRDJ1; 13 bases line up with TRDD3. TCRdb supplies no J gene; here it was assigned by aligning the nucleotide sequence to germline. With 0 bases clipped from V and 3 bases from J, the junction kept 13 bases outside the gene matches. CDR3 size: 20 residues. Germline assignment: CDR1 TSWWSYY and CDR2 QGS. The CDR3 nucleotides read TGTGCTCTTGGGGAACTGACCTACTGGGGGATACGAGGCTGCGCCGATAAACTCATCTTT. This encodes CALGELTYWGIRGCADKLIF.